This entry lists 17 T cell receptor beta chains sequenced from one sample in a study of metastatic and nonmetastatic thyroid tumors. Using MiXCR, TCRdb re-called clones from the PCR reads. The table includes over 10,000 clones, approximately 22% detected once. No patient received treatment before thyroid surgery. Input material: blood. These receptor sequences come from a female donor with papillary thyroid cancer or a benign thyroid nodule (not recorded which). Some clones in this sample may be carry-over from other donors' samples.

The V call is TRBV28, the J call TRBJ1-1; D call uncertain. V lost 7 bases and J 5 bases, leaving 14 bases between the germline ends. This CDR3 has 13 residues. The germline gives CDR1 MDHEN, CDR2 SYDVKM. The CDR3 bases are TGTGCCAGCACTCGAAAGTTGAGGACTGAAGCTTTCTTT. Translation gives CASTRKLRTEAFF.

In this sample, this clone is large. The chain links TRBV6-2 or TRBV6-3 to TRBJ2-7; D unresolved. CDR3 length: 13 amino acids. Germline V CDR1 and CDR2: MNHEY, SVGEGT. Trimming removed 0 bases from V and 7 bases from J, with 10 bases in between. The CDR3 DNA is TGTGCCAGCAGTTACTCGAACGGAGAGGAGCAGTACTTC. Translating gives CASSYSNGEEQYF.

With regard to this clone: The junction shows a germline mismatch at one end, possibly a read error. This rearrangement joins TRBV12-3 or TRBV12-4 to TRBJ2-4; D call uncertain. This CDR3 is 12 amino acids long. The CDR3 loop reads CVSTPEQNIQYF. The CDR3 region has the DNA TGTGTCAGCACCCCTGAACAAAACATTCAGTACTTC.

This chain links TRBV6-1 with TRBJ1-2; D gene ambiguous. The germline CDR1 and CDR2 sequences are MNHNS and SASEGT. Trimming took 4 bases from V and 0 from J, leaving 15 bases between them. The CDR3 is made up of 16 amino acids. CDR3: CASSGPHRISNYGYTF. In DNA, the CDR3 is TGTGCCAGCAGTGGGCCACACCGTATATCTAACTATGGCTACACCTTC.

The chain combines TRBV7-2 with TRBJ2-7; 8 bases agree with TRBD1. CDR1 is SGHTA and CDR2 is FQGNSA in the germline V gene. Unmatched junction bases numbered 6, after V lost 4 bases and J lost 1 base. This CDR3 has 15 amino acids. This chain's CDR3 is CASSYRDRLSYEQYF. The DNA of the CDR3 is TGTGCCAGCAGCTACCGGGACAGGCTATCCTACGAGCAGTACTTC. Variable domain in full (rest from reference TRBV7-2 and TRBJ2-7): GAGVSQSPSNKVTEKGKDVELRCDPISGHTALYWYRQSLGQGLEFLIYFQGNSAPDKSGLPSDRFSAERTGGSVSTLTIQRTQQEDSAVYLCASSYRDRLSYEQYFGPGTRLTVT.

Ten or more counts support this clone. The V and J genes are TRBV5-6 and TRBJ2-1; D is possibly TRBD1 (5 bases). Germline CDR1 reads SGHDT; CDR2 reads YYEEEE. Trimming pared 0 bases from V and 9 bases from J, leaving 19 bases between. The CDR3 totals 16 residues. The DNA of the CDR3 is TGTGCCAGCAGCTTGGATAGTTGGGGCAGGGTAGGTGAGCAGTTCTTC. Protein product: CASSLDSWGRVGEQFF.

The chain uses TRBV20-1 and TRBJ2-7, with unresolved D. The V gene lost 5 bases and the J gene lost 2 bases, with 7 bases spanning the gap. Germline CDR1 is DFQATT and CDR2 is SNEGSKA (reference sequence). This CDR3 has 11 residues. The CDR3 loop is CSASEAYEQYF. DNA of the CDR3: TGCAGTGCTTCGGAAGCCTACGAGCAGTACTTC.

This clone has ten or more counts. In DNA form, the CDR3 reads TGTGCCTCTACGCGGGGTCTTGGTGAAAAACTGTTTTTT. Translation gives CASTRGLGEKLFF. V is TRBV15 and J is TRBJ1-4, with no clear D. V shed 11 bases and J shed 7 bases, with 17 bases lying between them. CDR1 is LNHNV, CDR2 YYDKDF, per germline (reference sequence). This CDR3 has 13 residues. Together with reference TRBV15 and TRBJ1-4, the CDR3 gives the full variable domain: DAMVIQNPRYQVTQFGKPVTLSCSQTLNHNVMYWYQQKSSQAPKLLFHYYDKDFNNEADTPDNFQSRRPNTSFCFLDIRSPGLGDTAMYLCASTRGLGEKLFFGSGTQLSVL.

This clone is medium-sized. The J gene is TRBJ1-2, the V gene TRBV11-2; D unclear. CDR3 length: 13 amino acids. V lost 0 bases and J 7 bases, leaving 9 bases between the germline ends. Looked up from germline, CDR1 is SGHAT and CDR2 is FQNNGV. The CDR3 loop reads CASSLEASGGYTF. CDR3 sequence (DNA): TGTGCCAGCAGCTTAGAGGCCTCGGGTGGCTACACCTTC. Together with reference TRBV11-2 and TRBJ1-2, the CDR3 gives the full variable domain: EAGVAQSPRYKIIEKRQSVAFWCNPISGHATLYWYQQILGQGPKLLIQFQNNGVVDDSQLPKDRFSAERLKGVDSTLKIQPAKLEDSAVYLCASSLEASGGYTFGSGTRLTVV.

This clone was detected many times. The conserved final phenylalanine or tryptophan is absent from the CDR3, which likely points to a read error. This sequence joins TRBV4-2 and TRBJ2-2, with a possible D match to TRBD2 (5 bases). V shed 6 bases and J shed 2 bases, with 16 bases lying between them. Germline assignment: CDR1 LGHNA and CDR2 YNFKEQ. This CDR3 contains 16 residues. CDR3 DNA: TGTGCCAGCAGTCAAACGGCTAGCAGAAACACCGGGGAGCTGTTTTCT. It yields the protein CASSQTASRNTGELFS.

The genes are TRBV9 and TRBJ2-7; tentative D call: TRBD1 (6 bases). The CDR3 has 14 residues. V was cut by 0 bases and J by 7 bases, with 14 bases left in between. Germline V gives CDR1 SGDLS, CDR2 YYNGEE. In DNA, the CDR3 is TGTGCCAGCAGCGTAGAGCAGGGGCCTCGAGAGCAGTACTTC. Translation: CASSVEQGPREQYF.

Within the sample, this clone is medium-sized. The chain uses TRBV6-1 and TRBJ2-7; TRBD1 matches 7 bases. Trimming at V came to 3 bases and at J to 6 bases, leaving 14 bases not matched to a gene. This CDR3 has 16 amino acids. The V gene's germline CDR1 is MNHNS and CDR2 SASEGT. The CDR3 is CASSDTPGRQGGEQYF. CDR3 in DNA: TGTGCCAGCAGTGATACCCCGGGGAGACAGGGTGGCGAGCAGTACTTC.

This clone was counted ten times or more. The chain uses TRBV18 and TRBJ2-1; tentatively, D is TRBD1 (5 bases). CDR3 size: 16 residues. CDR1 and CDR2 (germline): KGHSH, LQKENI. The V and J ends lost 0 bases and 6 bases respectively, with 15 bases between them. The CDR3 spells CASSPPARDSSNEQFF. The CDR3 bases are TGTGCCAGCTCACCACCGGCCAGGGATTCTTCCAATGAGCAGTTCTTC.

This clone counts as medium-sized. The DNA of the CDR3 is TGTGCCAGCAGTTACGAGGTTGGGGAGACCCAGTACTTC. It specifies CASSYEVGETQYF. This chain connects TRBV6-2 or TRBV6-3 to TRBJ2-5; D is undetermined. V lost 2 bases and J 5 bases, leaving 9 bases between the germline ends. The V gene's germline CDR1 is MNHEY and CDR2 SVGEGT. The CDR3 length is 13 residues.

There are a few counts of this clone. The J gene is TRBJ2-7, the V gene TRBV10-3; TRBD1 matches at 7 bases. With V trimmed by 4 bases and J by 6 bases, 9 bases remained unmatched. The CDR3 totals 14 residues. Per the germline V gene, CDR1 is ENHRY and CDR2 is SYGVKD. The CDR3 is CAISAMTGQREQYF. CDR3 nucleotide sequence: TGTGCCATCAGTGCGATGACAGGGCAACGCGAGCAGTACTTC.

The J gene is TRBJ2-6, the V gene TRBV28, with D possibly TRBD2 on 6 matching bases. The CDR3 totals 19 residues. Germline V gene sequence: CDR1 MDHEN, CDR2 SYDVKM. Trimming left V 6 bases short and J 0 bases short, with 21 bases between. CDR3 coding DNA: TGTGCCAGCAGCCGGAGGGCGAGAGTACACTCCTCTGGGGCCAACGTCCTGACTTTC. Amino acids: CASSRRARVHSSGANVLTF.

The V gene is TRBV5-1, the J gene TRBJ1-2, with unresolved D. Germline V CDR1 and CDR2: SGHRS, YFSETQ. Trimming pared 4 bases from V and 5 bases from J, leaving 12 bases between. This CDR3 is 13 amino acids long. The CDR3 spells CASSGGPEYGYTF. CDR3 DNA: TGCGCCAGCAGCGGTGGACCAGAATATGGCTACACCTTC.